The clone carrying this T cell receptor beta chain occurred a few times. This may come from a read error, since a much larger clone is one base off. These data belong to a study of T cells in Graves' hyperthyroidism and ophthalmopathy. Germline V gene data show CDR1 as GTSNPN and CDR2 as SVGIG (reference sequence). Trimming cost V 5 bases and J 7 bases, with 21 bases left between them. The CDR3 runs to 14 residues. Amplified regions were TCR beta CDR3 sequences from RNA transcripts. A set of HTBI primers served as the primers for a first-round RT-PCR of the TCR CDR3. TCRdb redid the calling of the multiplex PCR reads with MiXCR, one entry per CDR3 protein. The repertoire holds 550,000 to 600,000 distinct CDR3 sequences, with 13% to 15% as singletons. Uncontrolled infection, other autoimmune disease, pregnancy or lactation barred patients from enrollment.

This TCR was sampled from a woman between 18 and 30 years old with Graves' ophthalmopathy. Sequenced: blood. This chain links TRBV30 with TRBJ2-7, with unresolved D. For the CDR3, the DNA is TGTGCCTGGGACTGGATAGGTCTTTCAGGAGAGCAGTACTTC. This codes for CAWDWIGLSGEQYF.